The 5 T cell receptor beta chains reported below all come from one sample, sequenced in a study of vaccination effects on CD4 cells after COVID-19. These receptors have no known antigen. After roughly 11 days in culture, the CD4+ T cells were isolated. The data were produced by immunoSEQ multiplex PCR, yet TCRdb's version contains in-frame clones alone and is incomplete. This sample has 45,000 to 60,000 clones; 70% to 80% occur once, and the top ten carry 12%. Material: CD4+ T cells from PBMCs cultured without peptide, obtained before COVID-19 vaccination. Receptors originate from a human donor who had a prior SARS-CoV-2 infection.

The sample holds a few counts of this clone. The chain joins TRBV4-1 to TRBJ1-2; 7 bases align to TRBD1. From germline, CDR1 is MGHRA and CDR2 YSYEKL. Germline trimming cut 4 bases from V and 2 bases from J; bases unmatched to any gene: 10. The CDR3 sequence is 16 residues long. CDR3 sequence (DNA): TGCGCCAGCAGCCGCGAGGGGACAGCACAGAACTATGGCTACACCTTC. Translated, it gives CASSREGTAQNYGYTF.

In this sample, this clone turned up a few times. The CDR3 here is CASSEMTAGIGELFF. The CDR3 nucleotides are TGTGCCAGCAGTGAAATGACAGCAGGTATCGGGGAGCTGTTTTTT. This rearrangement joins TRBV9 to TRBJ2-2; tentative D call: TRBD1 (5 bases). V was cut by 5 bases and J by 7 bases, with 18 bases left in between. The germline V gene encodes CDR1 SGDLS and CDR2 YYNGEE. CDR3 length: 15 residues.

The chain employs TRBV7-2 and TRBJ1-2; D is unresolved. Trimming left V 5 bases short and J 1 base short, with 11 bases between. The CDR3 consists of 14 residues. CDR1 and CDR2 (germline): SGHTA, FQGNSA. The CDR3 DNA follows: TGTGCCAGCAGCCCCGTCGTTGATAACTATGGCTACACCTTC. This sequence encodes CASSPVVDNYGYTF.

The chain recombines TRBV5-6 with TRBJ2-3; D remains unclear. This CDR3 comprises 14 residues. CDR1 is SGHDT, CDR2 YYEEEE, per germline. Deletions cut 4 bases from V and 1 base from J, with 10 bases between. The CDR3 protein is CASSPTWGTDTQYF. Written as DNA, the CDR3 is TGTGCCAGCAGCCCAACTTGGGGCACAGATACGCAGTATTTT.

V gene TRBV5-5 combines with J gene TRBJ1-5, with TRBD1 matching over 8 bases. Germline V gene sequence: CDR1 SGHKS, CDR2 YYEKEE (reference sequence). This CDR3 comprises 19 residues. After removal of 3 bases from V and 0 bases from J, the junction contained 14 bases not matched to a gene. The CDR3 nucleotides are TGTGCCAGCAGCTCGAACCGGGACAGGCACTTTGATAGCAATCAGCCCCAGCATTTT. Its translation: CASSSNRDRHFDSNQPQHF.